These 19 T cell receptor beta chains originate from one sample sequenced in a study of cytomegalovirus exposure and HLA in healthy donors. Sequencing was performed with immunoSEQ multiplex PCR; in TCRdb, only in-frame clones are kept and a portion is missing. The table has approximately 110,000 clones, around 94% seen once. Sequencing input: PBMCs. These receptors came from a woman between 18 and 29 years old in good health and CMV-seronegative.

The chain has TRBV6-4 and TRBJ1-4; 11 nucleotides match TRBD1. The germline V gene encodes CDR1 MRHNA and CDR2 SNTAGT. J was trimmed by 8 bases and V by 8 bases; bases with no gene match: 4. The CDR3 loop spans 13 amino acids. CDR3 sequence: CASPRDRGEKLFF. DNA of the CDR3: TGTGCCAGCCCCCGGGACAGGGGGGAAAAACTGTTTTTT.

The V and J genes are TRBV28 and TRBJ1-1; TRBD1 is a possible D gene (6 bases). Germline assignment: CDR1 MDHEN and CDR2 SYDVKM. V lost 6 bases and J 4 bases, leaving 18 bases between the germline ends. This CDR3 spans 15 amino acids. In DNA, the CDR3 is TGTGCCAGCAGCCCTATAAAGGGGGGGGCCACTGAAGCTTTCTTT. This gives the protein CASSPIKGGATEAFF.

This clone appeared once. In the same sample, other DNA sequences code for this CDR3. This chain links TRBV6-1 with TRBJ2-5; TRBD2 agrees at 12 bases. The J segment lost 4 bases and the V segment lost 5 bases, leaving 2 bases of the junction unmatched. Germline loops: CDR1 MNHNS, CDR2 SASEGT. The length of the CDR3 is 14 residues. DNA for the CDR3: TGTGCCAGCAGTAGGGGACTAGCGGGAGAGACCCAGTACTTC. This translates into CASSRGLAGETQYF.

This chain connects TRBV5-1 to TRBJ1-2; 7 nucleotides agree with TRBD1. The J segment lost 7 bases and the V segment lost 0 bases, leaving 3 bases of the junction unmatched. Germline V lookup: CDR1 SGHRS, CDR2 YFSETQ. The CDR3 has 13 amino acids. The CDR3 reads CASSLDRGSGYTF. CDR3 bases: TGCGCCAGCAGCTTGGACAGGGGCTCTGGCTACACCTTC.

The rearrangement uses TRBV27 and TRBJ2-7; 11 nucleotides agree with TRBD2. V was clipped by 4 bases and J by 2 bases; unmatched bases: 4. This CDR3 contains 15 residues. The germline V gene has CDR1 MNHEY and CDR2 SMNVEV (reference sequence). CDR3 sequence: CASSSLAGGPYEQYF. Written as DNA, the CDR3 is TGTGCCAGCAGTTCCCTAGCGGGGGGCCCCTACGAGCAGTACTTC.

The chain recombines TRBV6-1 with TRBJ2-1; 7 bases fit TRBD2. This CDR3 region has 15 residues. The V and J ends lost 3 bases and 0 bases, in that order; junction bases with no gene match: 2. Germline CDR1 MNHNS, CDR2 SASEGT. CDR3 sequence: CASSEERDSYNEQFF. The CDR3 DNA reads TGTGCCAGCAGTGAGGAGCGGGACTCCTACAATGAGCAGTTCTTC.

The chain couples TRBV6-6 to TRBJ1-1, with a weak D call TRBD1 (5 bases). This CDR3 spans 14 amino acids. Trimming left V 5 bases short and J 1 base short, with 11 bases between. Germline V CDR1 and CDR2: MNHNY, SVGAGI (reference sequence). As DNA, the CDR3 is TGTGCCAGCAGTGCAGGGTCACCGAACACTGAAGCTTTCTTT. It translates to CASSAGSPNTEAFF.

The rearrangement joins TRBV12-2 to TRBJ2-1; TRBD2 is the table's D call and was not checked against the DNA. TRBV12-2 represents a pseudogene. The CDR3 runs 14 residues. CDR3 DNA: TGTGCAAGTCACTTCCTTGTCTCCTACAATGAGCAGTTCTTC. Translating gives CASHFLVSYNEQFF.

This chain joins TRBV7-2 and TRBJ1-1, with a possible D match to TRBD1 (6 bases). Trimming cost V 2 bases and J 0 bases, with 13 bases left between them. Per the germline V gene, CDR1 is SGHTA and CDR2 is FQGNSA. This CDR3 is 16 amino acids long. Here the CDR3 DNA reads TGTGCCAGCAGCTTAAACAGTCAGGGGTTGAACACTGAAGCTTTCTTT. This sequence encodes CASSLNSQGLNTEAFF.

The chain uses TRBV6-6 and TRBJ2-7; 12 positions agree with TRBD1. J was trimmed by 7 bases and V by 2 bases; bases with no gene match: 6. The CDR3 sequence is 15 residues long. Germline loops: CDR1 MNHNY, CDR2 SVGAGI (reference sequence). CDR3 sequence: CASSYGGQGAGEQYF. CDR3 in DNA: TGTGCCAGCAGTTACGGGGGACAGGGGGCGGGGGAGCAGTACTTC.

The chain is built from TRBV18 and TRBJ1-6; 7 nucleotides line up with TRBD1. Germline values: CDR1 KGHSH, CDR2 LQKENI. V shed 8 bases and J 8 bases; nucleotides not matched to a gene: 6. This CDR3 has 13 residues. In nucleotides, the CDR3 is TGTGCCAGCACCAGGGGGGAAGATTCACCCCTCCACTTT. Protein sequence: CASTRGEDSPLHF.

This clone was seen once. The chain has TRBV18 and TRBJ2-7; 9 bases line up with TRBD1. Germline lookup yields CDR1 KGHSH and CDR2 LQKENI. The J segment lost 0 bases and the V segment lost 4 bases, leaving 7 bases of the junction unmatched. The CDR3 loop spans 16 amino acids. CDR3 sequence (DNA): TGTGCCAGCTCACAAAATACAGGGGGCAGCTCCTACGAGCAGTACTTC. This codes for CASSQNTGGSSYEQYF.

This rearrangement joins TRBV7-2 to TRBJ1-2; D possibly corresponds to TRBD1 (5 bases). The CDR3 runs to 15 residues. V lost 1 base, J lost 6 bases, and 15 bases lay in between. CDR1 and CDR2 from the germline V gene are SGHTA and FQGNSA. This CDR3 is CASSLGPRVANGYTF. DNA of the CDR3: TGTGCCAGCAGCTTAGGGCCCAGGGTAGCTAATGGCTACACCTTC.

The chain carries TRBV5-4 and TRBJ2-1, with TRBD2 identical over 8 bases. CDR1 and CDR2 (germline): SGHNT, YYREEE (reference sequence). This CDR3 is built from 17 residues. V lost 4 bases and J lost 2; bases outside the gene matches: 11. The CDR3 nucleotides read TGTGCCAGCAGCCTGCCAACTAGCGGCCTAACCTACAATGAGCAGTTCTTC. It yields the protein CASSLPTSGLTYNEQFF.

This clone came up once. This chain connects TRBV18 to TRBJ2-3; D not certain. CDR1 KGHSH and CDR2 LQKENI come from the germline V gene. V was pared by 6 bases and J by 2 bases, with 21 bases between. CDR3 length: 17 residues. The CDR3 DNA reads TGTGCCAGCTCCCCGGGTAAATATGCAGTTCACACAGATACGCAGTATTTT. Its protein is CASSPGKYAVHTDTQYF. Drawing the rest from reference TRBV18 and TRBJ2-3, the complete variable domain is NAGVMQNPRHLVRRRGQEARLRCSPMKGHSHVYWYRQLPEEGLKFMVYLQKENIIDESGMPKERFSAEFPKEGPSILRIQQVVRGDSAAYFCASSPGKYAVHTDTQYFGPGTRLTVL.

The rearrangement links TRBV6-6 to TRBJ1-2, with TRBD1 identical over 8 bases. Germline values: CDR1 MNHNY, CDR2 SVGAGI (reference sequence). The CDR3 is made up of 12 amino acids. The ends lost 10 bases at V and 7 bases at J; junction bases unmatched: 8. The CDR3 DNA is TGTGCCACTGCAGGGGGCAAGCGTGGCTACACCTTC. Encoded protein: CATAGGKRGYTF.

The chain recombines TRBV7-3 with TRBJ1-1; D call uncertain. Trimming pared 1 base from V and 2 bases from J, leaving 14 bases between. The CDR3 contains 16 residues. CDR1 SGHTA and CDR2 FQGTGA come from the germline V gene. For the CDR3, the DNA is TGTGCCAGCAGCTTAAGTGGCGCCGCGGGAAACACTGAAGCTTTCTTT. Translated, it gives CASSLSGAAGNTEAFF. The whole variable domain, filled in from reference TRBV7-3 and TRBJ1-1, reads GAGVSQTPSNKVTEKGKYVELRCDPISGHTALYWYRQSLGQGPEFLIYFQGTGAADDSGLPNDRFFAVRPEGSVSTLKIQRTERGDSAVYLCASSLSGAAGNTEAFFGQGTRLTVV.

This chain joins TRBV2 and TRBJ2-4, with 9 nucleotides matching TRBD1. Unmatched junction bases numbered 1, after V lost 7 bases and J lost 6 bases. The CDR3 is 12 residues long. Per germline, CDR1 SNHLY and CDR2 FYNNEI. Here the CDR3 DNA reads TGTGCCAGCATGGACAGGGGAAACATTCAGTACTTC. This codes for CASMDRGNIQYF.

This chain links TRBV6-5 with TRBJ1-6, with D possibly being TRBD1 (5 bases). V lost 0 bases and J 7 bases, leaving 7 bases between the germline ends. This CDR3 region has 14 residues. Germline V gene lookup returns CDR1 MNHEY and CDR2 SVGAGI. The CDR3 nucleotides are TGTGCCAGCAGTTACTCGACAGAAAATTCACCCCTCCACTTT. Its protein is CASSYSTENSPLHF.